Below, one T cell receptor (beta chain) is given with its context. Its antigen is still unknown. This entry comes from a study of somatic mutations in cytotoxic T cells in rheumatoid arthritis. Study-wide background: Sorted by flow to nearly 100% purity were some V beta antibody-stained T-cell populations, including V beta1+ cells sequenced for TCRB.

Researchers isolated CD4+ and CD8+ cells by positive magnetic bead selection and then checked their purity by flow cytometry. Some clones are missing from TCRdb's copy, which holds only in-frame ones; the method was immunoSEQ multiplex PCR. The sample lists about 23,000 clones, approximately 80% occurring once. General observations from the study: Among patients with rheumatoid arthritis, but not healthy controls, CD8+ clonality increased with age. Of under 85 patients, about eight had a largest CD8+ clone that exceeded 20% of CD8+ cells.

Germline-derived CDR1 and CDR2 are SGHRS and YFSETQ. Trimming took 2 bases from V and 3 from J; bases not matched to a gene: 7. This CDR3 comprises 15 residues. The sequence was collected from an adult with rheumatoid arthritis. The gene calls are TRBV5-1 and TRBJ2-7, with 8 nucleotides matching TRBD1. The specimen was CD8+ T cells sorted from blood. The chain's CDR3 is CASSLSTGANYEQYF. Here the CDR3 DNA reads TGCGCCAGCAGCTTATCGACAGGGGCAAACTACGAGCAGTACTTC.